The 20 T cell receptor beta chains presented below share a single source sample, sequenced in a study of shared clonotypes between healthy human individuals. The table came from immunoSEQ multiplex PCR; TCRdb's copy has only in-frame clones and leaves some out. In the table there are about 2.1 million clones, around 93% of which are singletons. CD8 cells classed as naive were CD45RO-negative and positively selected for CCR7, excluding terminally differentiated effector memory CD45RA+ cells. The sequenced material came from naive CD8+ T cells from PBMCs. These receptors were collected from a young man in good health. Some clones in this sample may be carry-over from other donors' samples.

The rearrangement links TRBV13 to TRBJ2-7, with TRBD2 identical over 9 bases. The length of the CDR3 is 14 residues. The V segment lost 6 bases and the J segment 4 bases; nucleotides outside the gene matches: 7. The germline V gene encodes CDR1 PRHDT and CDR2 FYEKMQ (reference sequence). Written as DNA, the CDR3 is TGTGCCAGCAGTCCTAGCGGGACAGAGTACGAGCAGTACTTC. Residues: CASSPSGTEYEQYF.

The chain links TRBV21-1 to TRBJ2-1. TRBV21-1 constitutes a pseudogene. The CDR3 runs to 20 residues. The CDR3 spells CASSKEGPRGRRSSYNEQFF. The CDR3 coding sequence is TGTGCCAGCAGCAAAGAGGGACCCCGAGGTCGGAGGAGCTCCTACAATGAGCAGTTCTTC.

V is TRBV27 and J is TRBJ1-1, with TRBD1 as a possible D gene (5 bases). V was cut by 6 bases and J by 1 base, with 15 bases left in between. Germline values: CDR1 MNHEY, CDR2 SMNVEV (reference sequence). This CDR3 is built from 15 residues. CDR3 region: CASSLTGVWNTEAFF. CDR3 DNA: TGTGCCAGCAGCTTAACAGGTGTATGGAACACTGAAGCTTTCTTT.

The chain is built from TRBV6-5 and TRBJ1-1, with TRBD1 identical over 7 bases. Per the germline V gene, CDR1 is MNHEY and CDR2 is SVGAGI. The CDR3 sequence is 12 residues long. The ends lost 2 bases at V and 7 bases at J; junction bases unmatched: 1. CDR3 protein: CASSYRGLEAFF. The CDR3 coding sequence is TGTGCCAGCAGTTACAGGGGGCTTGAAGCTTTCTTT.

This clone was picked up one time. The V call is TRBV9, the J call TRBJ2-3; D call uncertain. The CDR3 contains 14 residues. The V and J ends lost 6 bases and 3 bases respectively, with 14 bases between them. The germline gives CDR1 SGDLS, CDR2 YYNGEE. CDR3 loop: CASTEDVGTDTQYF. As DNA, the CDR3 is TGTGCCAGCACCGAGGATGTAGGGACAGATACGCAGTATTTT.

CDR3 in amino acids: CASSQETSGSYEQFF. As DNA, the CDR3 is TGTGCCAGCAGCCAAGAGACTAGCGGGAGCTATGAGCAGTTCTTC. The chain employs TRBV4-2 and TRBJ2-1; 12 bases map to TRBD2. Germline lookup yields CDR1 LGHNA and CDR2 YNFKEQ. The CDR3 consists of 15 residues. Trimming at V came to 0 bases and at J to 8 bases, leaving 2 bases not matched to a gene.

For this clone: Other nucleotide sequences from this sample produce the same CDR3. The chain uses TRBV5-4 and TRBJ2-7; no reliable D call. The germline gives CDR1 SGHNT, CDR2 YYREEE (reference sequence). Trimming pared 2 bases from V and 1 base from J, leaving 7 bases between. This CDR3 region has 13 residues. The DNA for the CDR3 is TGTGCCAGCAGCTTAGGTCGTTCCTACGAGCAGTACTTC. This translates into CASSLGRSYEQYF.

V is TRBV7-3 and J is TRBJ2-7, with no clear D. V was cut by 1 base and J by 7 bases, with 11 bases left in between. This CDR3 has 13 residues. Germline V lookup: CDR1 SGHTA, CDR2 FQGTGA. The CDR3 loop is CASSLSLASEQYF. CDR3 nucleotides: TGTGCCAGCAGCTTAAGTCTCGCCAGTGAGCAGTACTTC.

J is TRBJ1-1 and V is TRBV7-9, with D possibly being TRBD1 (5 bases). This CDR3 comprises 12 residues. The V gene's germline CDR1 is SEHNR and CDR2 FQNEAQ (reference sequence). The V end was cut by 5 bases, the J end by 11 bases, with 15 bases between. This chain's CDR3 is CASSPVGGRAFF. Written as DNA, the CDR3 is TGTGCCAGCAGCCCCGTGGGGGGGAGGGCTTTCTTT.

The genes are TRBV9 and TRBJ2-2; TRBD2 matches at 10 bases. V shed 0 bases, J shed 6 bases, and the junction held 5 bases outside the gene matches. The germline gives CDR1 SGDLS, CDR2 YYNGEE. The CDR3 extends over 16 amino acids. The CDR3 DNA is TGTGCCAGCAGCGTAGCAAGCGGGAGGGCGTCCGGGGAGCTGTTTTTT. Protein sequence: CASSVASGRASGELFF.

DNA of the CDR3: TGTGCCAGCAGTACCAACAGGGGAAGGAGCTACGAGCAGTACTTC. As protein: CASSTNRGRSYEQYF. The chain joins TRBV25-1 to TRBJ2-7; TRBD1 matches at 7 bases. The CDR3 runs 15 residues. Germline lookup yields CDR1 MGHDK and CDR2 SYGVNS. V lost 5 bases and J lost 3; bases outside the gene matches: 10.

The genes are TRBV5-1 and TRBJ1-1, with 8 bases lining up with TRBD1. Germline V gene sequence: CDR1 SGHRS, CDR2 YFSETQ. The length of the CDR3 is 16 residues. V trimming: 4 bases; J trimming: 3 bases; junction bases outside the gene matches: 11. CDR3 protein: CASSIGQGSWDTEAFF. The CDR3 DNA sequence: TGCGCCAGCAGCATTGGACAGGGTAGTTGGGACACTGAAGCTTTCTTT.

The V call is TRBV30, the J call TRBJ2-1; D is unclear. This CDR3 is 14 amino acids long. V was pared by 2 bases and J by 0 bases, with 8 bases between. Germline loops: CDR1 GTSNPN, CDR2 SVGIG (reference sequence). The CDR3 sequence is CAWSLTSSYNEQFF. The DNA for the CDR3 is TGTGCCTGGAGTCTTACAAGCTCCTACAATGAGCAGTTCTTC.

The chain recombines TRBV2 with TRBJ1-2; 7 nucleotides agree with TRBD1. The germline V gene has CDR1 SNHLY and CDR2 FYNNEI. The CDR3 is made up of 14 amino acids. The V segment lost 3 bases and the J segment 5 bases; nucleotides outside the gene matches: 6. The CDR3 region is CASSDPTGSYGYTF. The CDR3 DNA is TGTGCCAGCAGTGATCCGACAGGGTCTTATGGCTACACCTTC.

V and J are TRBV2 and TRBJ2-7, with D possibly matching TRBD1 (5 bases). In germline, CDR1 is SNHLY, CDR2 FYNNEI. This CDR3 comprises 14 residues. The V end was cut by 2 bases, the J end by 3 bases, with 11 bases between. The CDR3 nucleotides are TGTGCCAGCAGTGAAAACAGGAACTACTACGAGCAGTACTTC. It specifies CASSENRNYYEQYF.

V gene TRBV18 combines with J gene TRBJ2-1; TRBD2 is a possible D gene (6 bases). Germline loops: CDR1 KGHSH, CDR2 LQKENI. The length of the CDR3 is 18 residues. V was trimmed by 3 bases and J by 7 bases, leaving 25 bases between them. The CDR3 loop is CASSPPRGWKRPGNEQFF. CDR3 nucleotide sequence: TGTGCCAGCTCACCCCCCCGGGGGTGGAAGCGACCGGGGAATGAGCAGTTCTTC.

The chain links TRBV10-2 to TRBJ2-7; D is unresolved. CDR3 length: 16 residues. The germline V gene has CDR1 WSHSY and CDR2 SAAADI. The germline V and J ends were trimmed by 2 bases and 1 base, with 15 bases remaining between them. The CDR3 coding sequence is TGCGCCAGCAGTGAGGGGCCACCCCACCCATCCTACGAGCAGTACTTC. Translation: CASSEGPPHPSYEQYF.

The chain uses TRBV4-3 and TRBJ2-1; either TRBD1 or TRBD2 may fit D (7 bases each). V was pared by 4 bases and J by 6 bases, with 16 bases between. The CDR3 contains 15 residues. The germline V gene has CDR1 LGHNA and CDR2 YSLEER. The CDR3 loop reads CASSPDREGINEQFF. CDR3 sequence (DNA): TGCGCCAGCAGCCCCGACAGGGAGGGGATCAATGAGCAGTTCTTC.

This clone occurred once. The V call is TRBV5-6, the J call TRBJ1-5, with D perhaps matching TRBD1 (5 bases). The germline gives CDR1 SGHDT, CDR2 YYEEEE. This CDR3 contains 14 residues. Trimming left V 5 bases short and J 5 bases short, with 14 bases between. CDR3 in amino acids: CASSHRRGDQPQHF. In nucleotides, the CDR3 is TGTGCCAGCAGTCATCGGCGGGGGGATCAGCCCCAGCATTTT.

About this clone itself: Other DNA sequences from this sample encode an identical CDR3 as well. J is TRBJ2-6 and V is TRBV27; perhaps TRBD2 as D (5 bases). This CDR3 region has 15 residues. Trimming left V 8 bases short and J 0 bases short, with 11 bases between. Germline CDR1 MNHEY, CDR2 SMNVEV (reference sequence). CDR3 sequence (DNA): TGTGCCAGCTCTTTGCGGGCCTCTGGGGCCAACGTCCTGACTTTC. As protein: CASSLRASGANVLTF.